The 28 T cell receptor beta chains reported below all come from one sample, sequenced in a study of cytomegalovirus exposure and HLA in healthy donors. Measured with immunoSEQ multiplex PCR; TCRdb has only the in-frame clones, and not every one. The table shows about 360,000 clones, with more than 80% occurring only once. The material sequenced was PBMCs. The receptors derive from a woman in her late teens or twenties in good health and CMV-seronegative.

The gene calls are TRBV7-8 and TRBJ2-7, with D possibly TRBD2 on 5 matching bases. V was shortened by 3 bases and J by 2 bases, with 5 bases between the two germline ends. This CDR3 has 12 amino acids. Germline V lookup: CDR1 SGHVS, CDR2 FQNEAQ. The CDR3, as DNA: TGTGCCAGCAGCTTGCGGGCCTACGAGCAGTACTTC. As protein: CASSLRAYEQYF.

This chain connects TRBV5-4 to TRBJ1-3; perhaps TRBD1 as D (5 bases). Germline CDR1 SGHNT, CDR2 YYREEE (reference sequence). The CDR3 is 16 residues long. The V end was cut by 3 bases, the J end by 0 bases, with 13 bases between. The CDR3 loop is CASSSGGRTSGNTIYF. The CDR3 nucleotides read TGTGCCAGCAGCTCGGGGGGAAGGACCTCTGGAAACACCATATATTTT.

A few counts support this clone. The CDR3: CASSRGLAGTSYNEQFF. Written as DNA, the CDR3 is TGCGCCAGCAGCCGAGGACTAGCGGGGACTTCCTACAATGAGCAGTTCTTC. The rearrangement uses TRBV5-1 and TRBJ2-1; 12 nucleotides line up with TRBD2. Germline loops: CDR1 SGHRS, CDR2 YFSETQ. The CDR3 has 17 residues. Trimming at V came to 4 bases and at J to 1 base, leaving 6 bases not matched to a gene.

This clone was seen a single time. V gene TRBV28 combines with J gene TRBJ1-1; maybe TRBD1 (5 bases). Germline V gene data show CDR1 as MDHEN and CDR2 as SYDVKM. The CDR3 is 15 residues long. Trimming took off 5 bases at V and 4 bases at J, with 17 bases between the two ends. CDR3 DNA sequence: TGTGCCAGCAGTCCCCCGGGGGGGAGGGTCACTGAAGCTTTCTTT. It encodes CASSPPGGRVTEAFF.

This rearrangement joins TRBV27 to TRBJ1-1; 7 nucleotides line up with TRBD1. Germline V CDR1 and CDR2: MNHEY, SMNVEV (reference sequence). The CDR3 length is 14 residues. Trimming cost V 5 bases and J 9 bases; bases outside gene matches: 12. CDR3 region: CASSPREQGNKAFF. For the CDR3, the DNA is TGTGCCAGCAGTCCCCGGGAACAGGGGAATAAAGCTTTCTTT.

V is TRBV7-6 and J is TRBJ1-5; D remains ambiguous. V lost 5 bases and J lost 1, with 12 bases in between. CDR1 is SGHVS, CDR2 FNYEAQ, per germline. This CDR3 spans 15 amino acids. The CDR3 spells CASSSRPGSNQPQHF. Here the CDR3 DNA reads TGTGCCAGCAGCAGCCGTCCCGGGAGCAATCAGCCCCAGCATTTT.

The chain carries TRBV30 and TRBJ2-5; D may be TRBD1 (6 bases). The V end lost 1 base, the J end lost 1 base, and 10 bases lay between the germline ends. Germline V gene lookup returns CDR1 GTSNPN and CDR2 SVGIG (reference sequence). This CDR3 has 14 amino acids. CDR3: CAWSDGRGQETQYF. Written as DNA, the CDR3 is TGTGCCTGGAGTGATGGCAGGGGCCAAGAGACCCAGTACTTC. Combining the CDR3 with reference TRBV30 and TRBJ2-5 gives the whole variable domain SQTIHQWPATLVQPVGSPLSLECTVEGTSNPNLYWYRQAAGRGLQLLFYSVGIGQISSEVPQNLSASRPQDRQFILSSKKLLLSDSGFYLCAWSDGRGQETQYFGPGTRLLVL.

Here the CDR3 reads CAWSARGRNTGELFF. The CDR3 DNA follows: TGTGCCTGGAGTGCTAGGGGGCGGAACACCGGGGAGCTGTTTTTT. The genes are TRBV30 and TRBJ2-2; 7 positions agree with TRBD1. Looked up from germline, CDR1 is GTSNPN and CDR2 is SVGIG (reference sequence). J was trimmed by 1 base and V by 1 base; bases with no gene match: 3. CDR3 length: 15 residues.

The CDR3 region is CASSLVQKNTEAFF. The CDR3 region has the DNA TGTGCCAGCAGCTTGGTCCAGAAGAACACTGAAGCTTTCTTT. V usage is TRBV5-6 and J usage is TRBJ1-1; no firm D call. The V end lost 0 bases, the J end lost 1 base, and 7 bases lay between the germline ends. This CDR3 region has 14 residues. Germline V lookup: CDR1 SGHDT, CDR2 YYEEEE.

J is TRBJ2-1 and V is TRBV4-1, with 7 bases identical to TRBD1. The CDR3 spans 15 residues. V trimming: 1 base; J trimming: 7 bases; junction bases outside the gene matches: 7. Germline CDR1 is MGHRA and CDR2 is YSYEKL. The CDR3 DNA reads TGCGCCAGCAGCCAAGCCGACAGGGTAGGGAATGAGCAGTTCTTC. Translating it yields CASSQADRVGNEQFF.

The V and J genes are TRBV11-2 and TRBJ2-3, with TRBD1 identical over 7 bases. The germline CDR1 and CDR2 sequences are SGHAT and FQNNGV. The CDR3 is 17 amino acids. Trimming at V came to 5 bases and at J to 2 bases, leaving 13 bases not matched to a gene. CDR3 loop: CASSRPPGTEATDTQYF. The CDR3 bases are TGTGCCAGCAGCCGCCCCCCAGGGACAGAAGCCACAGATACGCAGTATTTT.

The chain employs TRBV15 and TRBJ1-5, with TRBD1 matching 9 bases. CDR3 length: 16 amino acids. Germline-derived CDR1 and CDR2 are LNHNV and YYDKDF (reference sequence). The V gene end was trimmed by 0 bases and the J gene end by 7 bases; junction bases not matched to a gene: 7. The CDR3 protein is CATSRDLDRGSQPQHF. In DNA, the CDR3 is TGTGCCACCAGCAGAGATCTGGACAGGGGCTCCCAGCCCCAGCATTTT.

This chain joins TRBV4-2 and TRBJ2-3; D is ambiguous. The CDR3 sequence is 15 residues long. CDR1 LGHNA and CDR2 YNFKEQ come from the germline V gene. With 7 bases removed from V and 2 bases from J, the gap between germline ends came to 16 bases. CDR3 sequence: CASTPRATITDTQYF. CDR3 coding DNA: TGTGCCAGCACTCCAAGAGCGACGATCACAGATACGCAGTATTTT.

V and J are TRBV27 and TRBJ2-7, with 8 bases identical to TRBD1. Germline assignment: CDR1 MNHEY and CDR2 SMNVEV (reference sequence). The CDR3 is made up of 14 amino acids. The V segment lost 5 bases and the J segment 7 bases; nucleotides outside the gene matches: 10. The CDR3, as DNA: TGTGCCAGCAGTCTCGGACAGGGCCTGGGGGAGCAGTACTTC. It is translated as CASSLGQGLGEQYF.

V usage is TRBV9 and J usage is TRBJ1-3; D is perhaps TRBD1 (6 bases). Deletions cut 2 bases from V and 0 bases from J, with 9 bases between. There are 15 residues in the CDR3. The V gene's germline CDR1 is SGDLS and CDR2 YYNGEE. The CDR3 DNA sequence: TGTGCCAGCAGCGTTTGGGACAACTCTGGAAACACCATATATTTT. Translating it yields CASSVWDNSGNTIYF.

The chain is built from TRBV6-6 and TRBJ1-6; D is undetermined. CDR1 is MNHNY, CDR2 SVGAGI, per germline (reference sequence). V was trimmed by 0 bases and J by 7 bases, leaving 10 bases between them. CDR3 size: 15 residues. The CDR3 here is CASSYSQAANSPLHF. In nucleotides, the CDR3 is TGTGCCAGCAGTTACTCTCAGGCAGCCAATTCACCCCTCCACTTT.

The rearrangement uses TRBV28 and TRBJ1-4; D ambiguous. CDR1 and CDR2 from the germline V gene are MDHEN and SYDVKM. This CDR3 is built from 16 residues. Trimming removed 2 bases from V and 0 bases from J, with 10 bases in between. DNA for the CDR3: TGTGCCAGCAGTTTAAATCAGATCCCAACTAATGAAAAACTGTTTTTT. Encoded protein: CASSLNQIPTNEKLFF.

The V call is TRBV5-1, the J call TRBJ2-1; 9 bases are a match to TRBD2. The CDR3 is made up of 16 amino acids. Per germline, CDR1 SGHRS and CDR2 YFSETQ. Germline trimming cut 2 bases from V and 7 bases from J; bases unmatched to any gene: 10. The CDR3 loop reads CASSLNSGSGSNEQFF. The CDR3 nucleotides read TGCGCCAGCAGCTTAAATAGCGGGAGTGGTTCAAATGAGCAGTTCTTC.

The chain uses TRBV5-1 and TRBJ2-2; possibly TRBD1 for D (6 bases). V was shortened by 4 bases and J by 0 bases, with 13 bases between the two germline ends. The length of the CDR3 is 16 residues. CDR1 is SGHRS and CDR2 is YFSETQ in the germline V gene. CDR3: CASSPDRPTNTGELFF. The CDR3 region has the DNA TGCGCCAGCAGCCCCGACAGGCCAACGAACACCGGGGAGCTGTTTTTT.

The CDR3 nucleotides read TGTGCCAGCAGCCAAGAGAGGGGGGGTGCCGAGACCCAGTACTTC. This encodes CASSQERGGAETQYF. The chain links TRBV4-2 to TRBJ2-5; tentative D call: TRBD2 (7 bases). Trimming pared 0 bases from V and 5 bases from J, leaving 13 bases between. The CDR3 sequence is 15 residues long. Germline values: CDR1 LGHNA, CDR2 YNFKEQ.

V and J are TRBV10-3 and TRBJ1-6, with D hard to call. V was shortened by 2 bases and J by 7 bases, with 6 bases between the two germline ends. Germline assignment: CDR1 ENHRY and CDR2 SYGVKD. This CDR3 comprises 13 residues. CDR3 sequence: CAISEALNSPLHF. The CDR3 region has the DNA TGTGCCATCAGTGAGGCCCTAAATTCACCCCTCCACTTT.

The CDR3 loop is CASSTRGTDGYTF. CDR3 nucleotides: TGTGCCAGCAGTACACGGGGGACAGATGGCTACACCTTC. The V gene is TRBV7-6, the J gene TRBJ1-2; 7 bases match TRBD1. Germline values: CDR1 SGHVS, CDR2 FNYEAQ. The CDR3 runs to 13 residues. V dropped 6 bases and J dropped 6; count of bases not matched to a gene: 7.

The chain joins TRBV6-5 to TRBJ1-1, with a possible D match to TRBD1 (5 bases). CDR3 length: 12 amino acids. Germline-derived CDR1 and CDR2 are MNHEY and SVGAGI. Trimming left V 3 bases short and J 11 bases short, with 13 bases between. The CDR3, as DNA: TGTGCCAGCAGTTATTCGTCAGGGTACGCTTTCTTT. Its protein is CASSYSSGYAFF.

The J gene is TRBJ1-1, the V gene TRBV7-2, with D hard to call. The V and J ends lost 2 bases and 0 bases respectively, with 4 bases between them. This CDR3 spans 13 amino acids. The germline gives CDR1 SGHTA, CDR2 FQGNSA. In DNA form, the CDR3 reads TGTGCCAGCAGCTTATCTATGAACACTGAAGCTTTCTTT. It encodes CASSLSMNTEAFF.

This clone was seen a single time. This chain connects TRBV7-6 to TRBJ2-6, with TRBD2 identical over 8 bases. The CDR3 covers 19 residues. V was pared by 2 bases and J by 0 bases, with 9 bases of the junction left unmatched. Looked up from germline, CDR1 is SGHVS and CDR2 is FNYEAQ. This CDR3 reads CASSLLVAGSASGANVLTF. CDR3 bases: TGTGCCAGCAGCTTACTAGTAGCGGGGTCCGCCTCTGGGGCCAACGTCCTGACTTTC.

The chain recombines TRBV29-1 with TRBJ2-1; weak D call: TRBD2 (5 bases). Looked up from germline, CDR1 is SQVTM and CDR2 is ANQGSEA. The CDR3 totals 15 residues. V lost 6 bases, J lost 4 bases, and 19 bases lay in between. DNA for the CDR3: TGCAGCGTCCCTGGTTTGGGAGAGGAGTACAATGAGCAGTTCTTC. Translating gives CSVPGLGEEYNEQFF.

The chain joins TRBV5-1 to TRBJ2-3; 10 bases fit TRBD2. The ends lost 1 base at V and 2 bases at J; junction bases unmatched: 4. CDR3 length: 16 amino acids. The V gene's germline CDR1 is SGHRS and CDR2 YFSETQ. CDR3 loop: CASSLLAGDLTDTQYF. In nucleotides, the CDR3 is TGCGCCAGCAGCTTGCTAGCGGGGGACCTCACAGATACGCAGTATTTT.

This clone was seen a handful of times. The chain has TRBV2 and TRBJ1-2; 7 bases agree with TRBD1. The CDR3 is 15 amino acids. Germline V gives CDR1 SNHLY, CDR2 FYNNEI. Trimming cost V 1 base and J 4 bases; bases outside gene matches: 6. CDR3 sequence (DNA): TGTGCCAGCAGTGAAGTCGACAGGGAGGCCTATGGCTACACCTTC. Protein sequence: CASSEVDREAYGYTF.